This T cell receptor (beta chain) was profiled in a study of OX40 agonist ivuxolimab in advanced cancers. Produced via immunoSEQ multiplex PCR; TCRdb's table is partial and in-frame only. The top ten hold roughly 9.3% of the sample, which has tens of thousands of clones, about 90% seen once. The CDR3 has 18 residues. CDR1 and CDR2 (germline): MNHNS, SASEGT. The V and J ends lost 2 bases and 0 bases respectively, with 16 bases between them. This rearrangement joins TRBV6-1 to TRBJ1-4; D remains ambiguous. The sample was CD4+ or CD8+ T cells sorted from blood, taken in a trial of the OX40 agonist ivuxolimab. The sequence was obtained from an adult with an advanced solid tumor such as melanoma, head and neck, liver or kidney cancer. The chain's CDR3 is CASSERVRQTATNEKLFF. The CDR3 coding sequence is TGTGCCAGCAGTGAAAGGGTCAGGCAGACTGCAACTAATGAAAAACTGTTTTTT.